This T cell receptor beta chain was documented in a study of PD-1 blockade in classical Hodgkin lymphoma. The V end lost 7 bases, the J end lost 2 bases, and 11 bases lay between the germline ends. This CDR3 has 14 residues. Germline-derived CDR1 and CDR2 are SNHLY and FYNNEI. All trial patients relapsed after autologous stem cell transplantation. Only in-frame clones appear in the TCRdb table, and some are missing; sequencing was by immunoSEQ multiplex PCR. The repertoire includes about 25,000 clones, around 81% of them detected once, and roughly a fifth sits in the top ten. This TCR was recovered from a human donor with classical Hodgkin lymphoma. The material sequenced was peripheral blood mononuclear cells (PBMCs), taken before the second cycle of nivolumab. V usage is TRBV2 and J usage is TRBJ2-2; weak D call: TRBD2 (5 bases). CDR3 protein: CASIQEVNTGELFF. Written as DNA, the CDR3 is TGTGCCAGCATCCAGGAGGTCAACACCGGGGAGCTGTTTTTT.